These 6 T cell receptor beta chains came from one sample sequenced in a study of blood T cell repertoires in COVID-19. The repertoire was sequenced with immunoSEQ multiplex PCR; TCRdb's copy has only in-frame clones and lacks some. Of 40,000 to 65,000 clones in the sample, approximately 84% are singletons; the top ten hold 13% to 15%. The specimen was peripheral blood. These receptors originate from a human donor in a cohort sampled during active COVID-19.

V gene TRBV7-9 combines with J gene TRBJ2-1, with D maybe TRBD2 (5 bases). CDR3 length equals 12 residues. CDR1 SEHNR and CDR2 FQNEAQ come from the germline V gene (reference sequence). Trimming stripped 5 bases from V and 8 bases from J, with 10 bases between. This chain's CDR3 is CASSPSRDEQFF. CDR3 bases: TGTGCCAGCAGCCCCTCGAGGGATGAGCAGTTCTTC.

This clone was found a few times. The genes are TRBV5-1 and TRBJ2-2; TRBD1 might be the D (6 bases). The CDR3 is 14 amino acids. The germline V gene has CDR1 SGHRS and CDR2 YFSETQ. The V end lost 2 bases, the J end lost 2 bases, and 7 bases lay between the germline ends. CDR3 protein: CASSLQGNTGELFF. CDR3 DNA sequence: TGCGCCAGCAGCTTACAGGGAAACACCGGGGAGCTGTTTTTT.

The rearrangement uses TRBV20-1 and TRBJ2-1, with 9 positions matching TRBD2. Per germline, CDR1 DFQATT and CDR2 SNEGSKA (reference sequence). Trimming removed 3 bases from V and 4 bases from J; junction bases left unmatched: 4. The CDR3 spans 14 residues. In DNA, the CDR3 is TGCAGTGCTAGTGCTAGCGGGATTTACAATGAGCAGTTCTTC. Protein sequence: CSASASGIYNEQFF.

CDR3 amino acids: CASSSWTGSLRNSGNTIYF. The CDR3 region has the DNA TGTGCCAGCAGCTCGTGGACAGGGAGCCTTCGGAACTCTGGAAACACCATATATTTT. The V gene is TRBV11-2, the J gene TRBJ1-3; 8 bases line up with TRBD1. Germline V CDR1 and CDR2: SGHAT, FQNNGV. V lost 4 bases, J lost 0 bases, and 14 bases stayed unmatched. The CDR3 runs to 19 residues. Using reference TRBV11-2 and TRBJ1-3 for the parts outside the CDR3, the full variable domain is EAGVAQSPRYKIIEKRQSVAFWCNPISGHATLYWYQQILGQGPKLLIQFQNNGVVDDSQLPKDRFSAERLKGVDSTLKIQPAKLEDSAVYLCASSSWTGSLRNSGNTIYFGEGSWLTVV.

The chain links TRBV7-2 to TRBJ2-1; D remains ambiguous. V dropped 2 bases and J dropped 6 bases, with 5 bases sitting between them. Germline V gene lookup returns CDR1 SGHTA and CDR2 FQGNSA. This CDR3 is 12 amino acids long. The CDR3 reads CASSLSGNEQFF. DNA for the CDR3: TGTGCCAGCAGCTTATCGGGCAATGAGCAGTTCTTC.

This clone is categorized as medium-sized. The V and J genes are TRBV3-1 (or the pseudogene TRBV3-2) and TRBJ2-3; D is perhaps TRBD2 (6 bases). Germline-derived CDR1 and CDR2 are LGHDT and YNNKEL (reference sequence). CDR3 length: 14 residues. V was cut by 6 bases and J by 8 bases, with 18 bases left in between. CDR3 amino acids: CASRASDVAGTQYF. The CDR3 DNA reads as TGTGCCAGCAGGGCTAGCGACGTAGCAGGTACGCAGTATTTT.